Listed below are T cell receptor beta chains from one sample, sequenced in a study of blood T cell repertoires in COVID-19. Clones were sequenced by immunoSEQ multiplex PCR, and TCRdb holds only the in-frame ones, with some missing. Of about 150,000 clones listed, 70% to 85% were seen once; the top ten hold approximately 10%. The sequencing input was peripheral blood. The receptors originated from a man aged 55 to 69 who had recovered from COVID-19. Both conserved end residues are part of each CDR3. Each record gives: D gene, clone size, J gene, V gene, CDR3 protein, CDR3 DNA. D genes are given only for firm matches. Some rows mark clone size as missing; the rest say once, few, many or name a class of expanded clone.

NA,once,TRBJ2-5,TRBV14,CASSQAYRETQYF,TGTGCCAGCAGCCAAGCTTACAGGGAGACCCAGTACTTC
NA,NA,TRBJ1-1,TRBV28,CASSSHMDTEAFF,TGTGCCAGCAGTTCGCACATGGACACTGAAGCTTTCTTT
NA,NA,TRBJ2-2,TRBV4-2,CASSQRLGDTGELFF,TGTGCCAGCAGCCAGAGACTAGGAGACACCGGGGAGCTGTTTTTT
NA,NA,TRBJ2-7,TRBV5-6,CASSLTRGSHEQYF,TGTGCCAGCAGCTTGACCCGCGGCAGCCACGAGCAGTACTTC
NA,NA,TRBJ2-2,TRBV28,CASSRGQNTGELFF,TGTGCCAGCAGTCGCGGGCAGAACACCGGGGAGCTGTTTTTT
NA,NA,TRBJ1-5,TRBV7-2,CASSPDQPQHF,TGTGCCAGCAGCCCTGATCAGCCCCAGCATTTT
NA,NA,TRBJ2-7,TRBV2,CASSDSGGQYEQYF,TGTGCCAGCAGTGATTCGGGCGGACAATACGAGCAGTACTTC
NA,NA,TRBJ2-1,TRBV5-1,CASSLDFSYNEQFF,TGCGCCAGCAGTCTAGACTTCAGCTACAATGAGCAGTTCTTC
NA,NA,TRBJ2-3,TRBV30,CAWSVRRGGPDTQYF,TGTGCCTGGAGTGTAAGAAGGGGAGGCCCAGATACGCAGTATTTT
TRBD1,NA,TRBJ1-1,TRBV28,CASGLQGVNTEAFF,TGTGCCAGCGGGCTACAGGGGGTGAACACTGAAGCTTTCTTT
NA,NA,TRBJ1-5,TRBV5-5,CASSFAGISNQPQHF,TGTGCCAGCAGCTTTGCGGGGATTTCTAATCAGCCCCAGCATTTT
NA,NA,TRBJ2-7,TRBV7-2,CASSLRRGPYEQYF,TGTGCCAGCAGCTTAAGGCGGGGCCCCTACGAGCAGTACTTC
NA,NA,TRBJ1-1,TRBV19,CASTPADIYGTEAFF,TGTGCCAGTACACCGGCGGACATTTACGGCACTGAAGCTTTCTTT
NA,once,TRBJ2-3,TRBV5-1,CASSLVAGAATDTQYF,TGCGCCAGCAGCTTGGTCGCGGGGGCCGCCACAGATACGCAGTATTTT
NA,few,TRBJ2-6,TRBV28,CASGWDKSSGANVLTF,TGTGCCAGCGGATGGGACAAGAGCTCTGGGGCCAACGTCCTGACTTTC
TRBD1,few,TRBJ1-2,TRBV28,CASRYSTGANYGYTF,TGTGCCAGCAGGTACTCAACAGGGGCGAACTATGGCTACACCTTC
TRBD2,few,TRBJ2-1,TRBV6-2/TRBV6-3,CASSNPSGGASNEQFF,TGTGCCAGCAGTAACCCTAGCGGGGGGGCAAGTAATGAGCAGTTCTTC
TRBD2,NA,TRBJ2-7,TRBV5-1,CASSERGLYEQYF,TGCGCCAGCAGCGAGCGGGGCCTCTACGAGCAGTACTTC
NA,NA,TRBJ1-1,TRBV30,CAWRQFMNTEAFF,TGTGCCTGGAGACAGTTCATGAACACTGAAGCTTTCTTT
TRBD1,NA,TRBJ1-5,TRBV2,CASSSAYRGGQPQHF,TGTGCCAGCAGTTCCGCCTACAGGGGTGGTCAGCCCCAGCATTTT
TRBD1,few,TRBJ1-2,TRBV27,CASSLSATGVRGYTF,TGTGCCAGCAGTTTATCGGCGACAGGGGTTCGTGGCTACACCTTC
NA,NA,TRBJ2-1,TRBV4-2,CASRRDQGPYNEQFF,TGTGCCAGCAGACGAGACCAGGGTCCCTACAATGAGCAGTTCTTC
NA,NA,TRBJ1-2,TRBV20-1,CSASRREGYTF,TGCAGTGCTTCTCGACGGGAAGGCTACACCTTC
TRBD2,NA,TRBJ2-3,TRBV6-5,CASYSGGPPDTQYF,TGTGCCAGTTATAGCGGGGGCCCTCCAGATACGCAGTATTTT
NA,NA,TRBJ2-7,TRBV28,CASSFSAGGRYEQYF,TGTGCCAGCAGCTTTTCGGCTGGGGGCAGGTACGAGCAGTACTTC
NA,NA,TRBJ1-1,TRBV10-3,CAISESPGGRMDTEAFF,TGTGCCATCAGTGAGTCCCCGGGGGGGCGGATGGACACTGAAGCTTTCTTT
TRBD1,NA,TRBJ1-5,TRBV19,CASSETTGTGNPPYSNQPQHF,TGTGCCAGTAGTGAAACAACCGGGACAGGGAATCCTCCCTATAGCAATCAGCCCCAGCATTTT
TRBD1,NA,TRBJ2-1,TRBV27,CASSFPGQGTAQFF,TGTGCCAGCAGTTTCCCGGGACAGGGAACTGCGCAGTTCTTC
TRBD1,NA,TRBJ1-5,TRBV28,CASSFWTGGGSNQPQHF,TGTGCCAGCAGTTTCTGGACAGGGGGCGGAAGCAATCAGCCCCAGCATTTT
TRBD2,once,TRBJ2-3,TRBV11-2,CASSASSGRATDTQYF,TGTGCCAGCAGCGCCAGTAGCGGGAGGGCCACAGATACGCAGTATTTT
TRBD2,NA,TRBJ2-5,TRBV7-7,CASSPALAGETQYF,TGTGCTAGCAGCCCAGCTCTAGCGGGAGAGACCCAGTACTTC
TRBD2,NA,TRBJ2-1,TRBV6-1,CASSVEREAPYNEQFF,TGTGCCAGCAGTGTGGAGCGGGAGGCCCCCTACAATGAGCAGTTCTTC
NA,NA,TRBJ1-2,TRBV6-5,CASSYATQGTYGYTF,TGTGCCAGCAGTTACGCCACACAGGGCACCTATGGCTACACCTTC
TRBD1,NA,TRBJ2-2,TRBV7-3,CASSLIGGTGTGELFF,TGTGCCAGCAGCTTAATAGGCGGGACAGGGACCGGGGAGCTGTTTTTT
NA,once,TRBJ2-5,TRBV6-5,CASSQGGGGQETQYF,TGTGCCAGCAGTCAGGGGGGTGGGGGCCAAGAGACCCAGTACTTC
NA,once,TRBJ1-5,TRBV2,CASSSGSGPQHF,TGTGCCAGCAGTTCAGGGTCAGGGCCCCAGCATTTT
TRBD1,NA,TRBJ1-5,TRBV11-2,CASSLDGQVNQPQHF,TGTGCCAGCAGCTTAGATGGACAGGTCAATCAGCCCCAGCATTTT
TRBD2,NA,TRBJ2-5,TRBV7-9,CASSLCCDAGVSWGETQYF,TGTGCCAGCAGCTTATGTTGTGACGCGGGGGTCTCCTGGGGCGAGACCCAGTACTTC
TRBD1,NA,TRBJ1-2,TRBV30,CAWERNRGLGYTF,TGTGCCTGGGAGCGTAACAGGGGGCTTGGCTACACCTTC
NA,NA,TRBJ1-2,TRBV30,CAWSPDGNSYGYTF,TGTGCCTGGAGTCCAGACGGGAACTCCTATGGCTACACCTTC
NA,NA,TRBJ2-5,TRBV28,CASSLQGQETQYF,TGTGCCAGCAGTTTACAGGGACAAGAGACCCAGTACTTC
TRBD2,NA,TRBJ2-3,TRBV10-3,CAISALAGTADTQYF,TGTGCCATCAGCGCTCTAGCGGGCACAGCAGATACGCAGTATTTT
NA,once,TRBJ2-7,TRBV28,CATGRESTNEQYF,TGTGCTACTGGGCGGGAATCTACTAACGAGCAGTACTTC
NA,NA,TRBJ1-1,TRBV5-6,CASSYDSLNTEAFF,TGTGCCAGCAGCTACGACAGCTTGAACACTGAAGCTTTCTTT
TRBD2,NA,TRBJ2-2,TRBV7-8,CASSRSGANTGELFF,TGTGCCAGCAGCCGGAGCGGGGCCAACACCGGGGAGCTGTTTTTT
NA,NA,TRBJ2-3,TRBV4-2,CASSQGGGRGATDTQYF,TGTGCCAGCAGCCAAGGGGGGGGGCGCGGGGCTACAGATACGCAGTATTTT
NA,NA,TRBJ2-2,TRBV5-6,CASSAVGGVGTGELFF,TGTGCCAGCAGCGCCGTGGGGGGAGTCGGGACCGGGGAGCTGTTTTTT
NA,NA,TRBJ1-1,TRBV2,CASSEAPSGSGTEAFF,TGTGCCAGCAGTGAAGCCCCAAGCGGAAGTGGCACTGAAGCTTTCTTT
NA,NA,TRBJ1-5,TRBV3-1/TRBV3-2,CASSVTGNQPQHF,TGTGCCAGCAGCGTGACAGGTAATCAGCCCCAGCATTTT
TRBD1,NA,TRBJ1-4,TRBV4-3,CASSQGTGGYSEKLFF,TGCGCCAGCAGCCAAGGGACAGGGGGCTACAGTGAAAAACTGTTTTTT
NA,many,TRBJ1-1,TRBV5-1,CASSLGQVVDTEAFF,TGCGCCAGCAGCTTGGGGCAGGTCGTGGACACTGAAGCTTTCTTT
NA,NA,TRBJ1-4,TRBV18,CASSPREGGALSEKLFF,TGTGCCAGCTCACCGCGAGAAGGAGGGGCTTTGAGTGAAAAACTGTTTTTT
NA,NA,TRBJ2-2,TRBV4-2,CASSQDEGAGTGELFF,TGTGCCAGCAGCCAAGATGAAGGGGCGGGGACCGGGGAGCTGTTTTTT
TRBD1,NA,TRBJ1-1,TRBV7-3,CASSSQGGTEAFF,TGTGCCAGCAGCTCCCAGGGGGGCACTGAAGCTTTCTTT
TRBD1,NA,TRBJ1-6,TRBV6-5,CASSSGQANSPLHF,TGTGCCAGCAGTTCGGGACAGGCTAATTCACCCCTCCACTTT
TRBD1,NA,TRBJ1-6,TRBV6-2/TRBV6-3,CASNPIGTGVSPLHF,TGTGCCAGCAACCCCATCGGGACAGGGGTTTCACCCCTCCACTTT
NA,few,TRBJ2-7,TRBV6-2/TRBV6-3,CASSYTPGRASYEQYF,TGTGCCAGCAGTTATACCCCCGGGCGGGCGAGCTACGAGCAGTACTTC
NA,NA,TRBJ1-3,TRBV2,CASNAGGGGNTIYF,TGTGCCAGCAATGCCGGGGGAGGAGGAAACACCATATATTTT
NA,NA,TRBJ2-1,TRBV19,CASSPQMSSNEQFF,TGTGCCAGTAGTCCCCAGATGTCATCCAATGAGCAGTTCTTC